This T cell receptor beta chain was recorded in a study of graft-versus-host responses after intestinal transplantation. This table comes from immunoSEQ multiplex PCR, and its TCRdb copy is limited to in-frame clones, with some not included. The sample has around 23,000 clones, over 85% seen once. This clone was counted a single time. The CDR3 consists of 15 residues. V lost 4 bases, J lost 3 bases, and 8 bases stayed unmatched. Germline V CDR1 and CDR2: SGHNT, YYREEE (reference sequence). The specimen comprised PBMCs, sampled 18 days after transplant. The sequence came from a human patient who received an intestinal transplant, so some T cells may come from the graft donor. This chain links TRBV5-4 with TRBJ2-7; 9 nucleotides line up with TRBD1. CDR3 loop: CASSHGWTGDYEQYF. In DNA, the CDR3 is TGTGCCAGCAGCCACGGTTGGACAGGGGACTACGAGCAGTACTTC.